A single sample is the source of the 9 T cell receptor beta chains below, sequenced in a study of T cells after yellow fever vaccination. Using its own MiXCR run on the 5' RACE reads, TCRdb lists one record per CDR3 protein. Of 75,000 to 100,000 distinct CDR3 sequences in the sample, around 9.8% are singletons; the top ten hold roughly 15%. Sequencing used CD8+ T cells not binding an NS4B(214-222) dextramer, sorted from PBMCs, obtained around 15 days after the first yellow fever vaccination. Every receptor here comes from a man between 18 and 29 years old who received the YFV17D yellow fever vaccine.

This clonotype was counted only a few times. This chain connects TRBV4-2 to TRBJ2-1; D uncertain. This CDR3 comprises 13 residues. Trimming cost V 4 bases and J 7 bases, with 11 bases left between them. Germline assignment: CDR1 LGHNA and CDR2 YNFKEQ. The CDR3, as DNA: TGTGCCAGCAGCCGCGACCTTAAGAATGAGCAGTTCTTC. It yields the protein CASSRDLKNEQFF.

This clonotype was counted only a few times. The J gene is TRBJ2-3, the V gene TRBV13, with TRBD1 matching over 9 bases. The CDR3 covers 15 residues. Germline V CDR1 and CDR2: PRHDT, FYEKMQ (reference sequence). V was clipped by 5 bases and J by 6 bases; unmatched bases: 9. CDR3 sequence (DNA): TGTGCCAGCAGCGGATCCTCCGGGACAGGGGATACGCAGTATTTT. Translating gives CASSGSSGTGDTQYF.

This clonotype has a count of ten or more. The chain joins TRBV4-1 to TRBJ1-6, with a tentative D call TRBD1 (6 bases). The ends were cut back, 4 bases at V and 0 bases at J, with 10 bases in the middle. The CDR3 sequence is 16 residues long. The germline V gene encodes CDR1 MGHRA and CDR2 YSYEKL. The CDR3: CASSPTDSSYNSPLHF. The CDR3 bases are TGCGCCAGCAGCCCCACGGACAGCTCCTATAATTCACCCCTCCACTTT.

This clonotype was observed a few times. V and J are TRBV11-2 and TRBJ2-5; 7 bases match TRBD1. J lost 2 bases, V lost 1 base, and 4 bases had no gene match. The germline gives CDR1 SGHAT, CDR2 FQNNGV. The CDR3 is made up of 15 amino acids. DNA for the CDR3: TGTGCCAGCAGCTTAGGAGGGACAGAACAAGAGACCCAGTACTTC. It yields the protein CASSLGGTEQETQYF.

This clonotype was found a few times. This rearrangement joins TRBV18 to TRBJ2-3; 13 bases match TRBD2. The J segment lost 1 base and the V segment lost 3 bases, leaving 10 bases of the junction unmatched. The CDR3 has 19 residues. The germline V gene encodes CDR1 KGHSH and CDR2 LQKENI. CDR3 DNA: TGTGCCAGCTCACCGGCAACTAGCGGGGGGGACGTTGGCACAGATACGCAGTATTTT. Encoded protein: CASSPATSGGDVGTDTQYF.

The chain couples TRBV15 to TRBJ2-1, with a tentative D call TRBD1 (5 bases). V was pared by 3 bases and J by 5 bases, with 14 bases between. Germline V gene lookup returns CDR1 LNHNV and CDR2 YYDKDF (reference sequence). This CDR3 has 15 residues. The CDR3 DNA reads as TGTGCCACCAGCAGTCCCCCGGACAACAACAATGAGCAGTTCTTC. Protein product: CATSSPPDNNNEQFF. Based on the CDR3 plus reference TRBV15 and TRBJ2-1, the full variable domain is DAMVIQNPRYQVTQFGKPVTLSCSQTLNHNVMYWYQQKSSQAPKLLFHYYDKDFNNEADTPDNFQSRRPNTSFCFLDIRSPGLGDTAMYLCATSSPPDNNNEQFFGPGTRLTVL.

The chain links TRBV7-8 to TRBJ2-4; no clear D. This CDR3 region has 11 residues. V lost 4 bases and J lost 6, with 4 bases in between. Germline CDR1 and CDR2: SGHVS and FQNEAQ. CDR3 residues: CASSSTNIQYF. The CDR3 DNA follows: TGTGCCAGCAGCTCCACAAACATTCAGTACTTC.

This clonotype occurred a few times. The chain is built from TRBV11-2 and TRBJ1-4; D is unclear. The germline CDR1 and CDR2 sequences are SGHAT and FQNNGV. V was clipped by 3 bases and J by 4 bases, with 9 bases between them. The CDR3 sequence is 14 residues long. The CDR3 reads CASSLGPDNEKLFF. The CDR3 DNA reads TGTGCCAGCAGCTTGGGTCCCGATAATGAAAAACTGTTTTTT. Drawing the rest from reference TRBV11-2 and TRBJ1-4, the complete variable domain is EAGVAQSPRYKIIEKRQSVAFWCNPISGHATLYWYQQILGQGPKLLIQFQNNGVVDDSQLPKDRFSAERLKGVDSTLKIQPAKLEDSAVYLCASSLGPDNEKLFFGSGTQLSVL.

The rearrangement links TRBV7-8 to TRBJ2-5; TRBD2 aligns across 7 bases. CDR3 length equals 17 residues. Germline assignment: CDR1 SGHVS and CDR2 FQNEAQ. J was trimmed by 6 bases and V by 5 bases; bases with no gene match: 18. CDR3 nucleotide sequence: TGTGCCAGCAGCCCTAGGTCGGGCGGGGGTACTTGGCAGACCCAGTACTTC. This gives the protein CASSPRSGGGTWQTQYF.